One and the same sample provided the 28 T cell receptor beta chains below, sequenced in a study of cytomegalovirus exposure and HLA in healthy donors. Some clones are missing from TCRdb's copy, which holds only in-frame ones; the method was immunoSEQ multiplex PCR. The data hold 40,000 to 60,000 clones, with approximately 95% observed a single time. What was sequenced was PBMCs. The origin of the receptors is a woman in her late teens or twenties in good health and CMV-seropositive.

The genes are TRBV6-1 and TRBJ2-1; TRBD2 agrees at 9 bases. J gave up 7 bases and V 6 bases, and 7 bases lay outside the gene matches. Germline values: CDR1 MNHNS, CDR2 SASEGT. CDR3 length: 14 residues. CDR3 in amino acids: CASRDSGRGNEQFF. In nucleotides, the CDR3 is TGTGCCAGCAGAGATAGCGGGAGAGGGAATGAGCAGTTCTTC.

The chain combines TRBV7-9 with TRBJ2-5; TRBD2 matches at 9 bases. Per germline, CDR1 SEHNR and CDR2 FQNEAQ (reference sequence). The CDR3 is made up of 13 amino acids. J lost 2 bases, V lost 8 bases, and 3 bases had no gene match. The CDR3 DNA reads TGTGCCAGCGGACTAGCGCTACAAGAGACCCAGTACTTC. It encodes CASGLALQETQYF.

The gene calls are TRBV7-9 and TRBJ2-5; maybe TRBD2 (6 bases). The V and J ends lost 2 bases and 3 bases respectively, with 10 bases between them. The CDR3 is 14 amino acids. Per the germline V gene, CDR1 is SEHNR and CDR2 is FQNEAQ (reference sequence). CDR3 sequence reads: CASSLYSGEETQYF. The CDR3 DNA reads TGTGCCAGCAGCTTATATTCGGGGGAAGAGACCCAGTACTTC. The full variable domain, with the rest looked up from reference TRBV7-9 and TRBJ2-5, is DTGVSQNPRHKITKRGQNVTFRCDPISEHNRLYWYRQTLGQGPEFLTYFQNEAQLEKSRLLSDRFSAERPKGSFSTLEIQRTEQGDSAMYLCASSLYSGEETQYFGPGTRLLVL.

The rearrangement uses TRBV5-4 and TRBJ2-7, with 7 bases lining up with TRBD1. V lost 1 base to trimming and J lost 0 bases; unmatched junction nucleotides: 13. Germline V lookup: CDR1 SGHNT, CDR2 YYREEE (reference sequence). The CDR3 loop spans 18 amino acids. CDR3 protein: CASSLLGQARRSSYEQYF. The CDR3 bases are TGTGCCAGCAGCTTGCTAGGACAGGCCCGCCGGAGCTCCTACGAGCAGTACTTC.

This CDR3 is CASSVDGTGTNQPQHF. CDR3 DNA sequence: TGTGCCAGCAGCGTAGATGGGACAGGGACGAATCAGCCCCAGCATTTT. V gene TRBV9 combines with J gene TRBJ1-5; 9 nucleotides align to TRBD1. V lost 0 bases and J lost 4; bases outside the gene matches: 5. CDR1 and CDR2 from the germline V gene are SGDLS and YYNGEE. The CDR3 runs 16 residues.

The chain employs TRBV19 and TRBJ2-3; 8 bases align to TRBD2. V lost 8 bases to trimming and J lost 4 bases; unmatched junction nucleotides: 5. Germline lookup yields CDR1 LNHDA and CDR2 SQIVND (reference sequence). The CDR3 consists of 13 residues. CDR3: CASGTSLSDTQYF. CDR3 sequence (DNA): TGTGCCAGTGGGACTAGTCTCTCAGATACGCAGTATTTT.

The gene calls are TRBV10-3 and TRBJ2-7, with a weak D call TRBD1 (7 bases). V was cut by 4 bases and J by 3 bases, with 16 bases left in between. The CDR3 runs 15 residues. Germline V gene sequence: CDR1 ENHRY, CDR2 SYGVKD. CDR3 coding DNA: TGTGCCATCAGTGGCGGAGGGGGCGCCAACTACGAGCAGTACTTC. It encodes CAISGGGGANYEQYF.

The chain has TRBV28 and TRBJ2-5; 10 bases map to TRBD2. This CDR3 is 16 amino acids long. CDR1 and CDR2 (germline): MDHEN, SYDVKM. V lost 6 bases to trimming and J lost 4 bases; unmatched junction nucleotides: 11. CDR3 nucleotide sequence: TGTGCCAGCAGCCCCGGGGGAGCGGGAGGGGGAGAGACCCAGTACTTC. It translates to CASSPGGAGGGETQYF.

CDR3 sequence: CASSPRQGRLTDTQYF. The DNA for the CDR3 is TGTGCCAGCAGCCCTAGACAGGGCCGACTCACAGATACGCAGTATTTT. The genes are TRBV6-7 and TRBJ2-3; 7 nucleotides line up with TRBD1. TRBV6-7 carries the ORF label, with uncertain function. V lost 6 bases to trimming and J lost 2 bases; unmatched junction nucleotides: 11. There are 16 residues in the CDR3.

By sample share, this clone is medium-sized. The CDR3: CSVEAYGTYNEQFF. The CDR3 region has the DNA TGCAGCGTTGAAGCATACGGGACTTACAATGAGCAGTTCTTC. The chain recombines TRBV29-1 with TRBJ2-1, with D possibly matching TRBD2 (6 bases). The CDR3 loop spans 14 amino acids. Germline assignment: CDR1 SQVTM and CDR2 ANQGSEA. V lost 1 base to trimming and J lost 4 bases, with 11 bases between them.

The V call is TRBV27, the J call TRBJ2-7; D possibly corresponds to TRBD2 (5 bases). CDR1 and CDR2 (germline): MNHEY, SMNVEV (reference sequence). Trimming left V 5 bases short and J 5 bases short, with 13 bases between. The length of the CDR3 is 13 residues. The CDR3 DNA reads TGTGCCAGCAGTGGTACTAGTTTCCACGAGCAGTACTTC. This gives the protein CASSGTSFHEQYF.

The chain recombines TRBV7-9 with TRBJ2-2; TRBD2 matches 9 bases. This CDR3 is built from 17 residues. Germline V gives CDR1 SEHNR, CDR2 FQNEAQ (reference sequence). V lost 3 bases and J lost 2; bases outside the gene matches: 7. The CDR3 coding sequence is TGTGCCAGCAGCTTCCTTCCGGGACTAGCCAACACCGGGGAGCTGTTTTTT. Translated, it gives CASSFLPGLANTGELFF.

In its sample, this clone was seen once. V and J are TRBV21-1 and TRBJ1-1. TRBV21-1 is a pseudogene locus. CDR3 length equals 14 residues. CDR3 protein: CASNTGAMNTEAFF. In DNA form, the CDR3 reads TGTGCCAGCAACACCGGAGCCATGAACACTGAAGCTTTCTTT.

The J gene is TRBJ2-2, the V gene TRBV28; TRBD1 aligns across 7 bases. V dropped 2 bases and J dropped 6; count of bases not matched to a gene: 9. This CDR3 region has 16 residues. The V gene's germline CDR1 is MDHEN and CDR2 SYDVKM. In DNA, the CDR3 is TGTGCCAGCAGTTTAGATAGACAGGGAAAAGCCGGGGAGCTGTTTTTT. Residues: CASSLDRQGKAGELFF.

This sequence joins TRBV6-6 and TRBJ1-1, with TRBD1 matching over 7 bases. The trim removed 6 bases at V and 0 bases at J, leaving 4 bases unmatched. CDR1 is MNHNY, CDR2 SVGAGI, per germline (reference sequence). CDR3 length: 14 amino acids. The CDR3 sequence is CASSDRVLNTEAFF. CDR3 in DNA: TGTGCCAGCAGCGACAGGGTTTTGAACACTGAAGCTTTCTTT.

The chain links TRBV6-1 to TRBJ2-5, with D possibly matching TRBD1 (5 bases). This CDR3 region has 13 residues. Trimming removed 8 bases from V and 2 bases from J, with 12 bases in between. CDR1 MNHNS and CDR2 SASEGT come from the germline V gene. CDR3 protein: CASGVQGQETQYF. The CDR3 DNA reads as TGTGCCAGCGGGGTTCAGGGTCAAGAGACCCAGTACTTC.

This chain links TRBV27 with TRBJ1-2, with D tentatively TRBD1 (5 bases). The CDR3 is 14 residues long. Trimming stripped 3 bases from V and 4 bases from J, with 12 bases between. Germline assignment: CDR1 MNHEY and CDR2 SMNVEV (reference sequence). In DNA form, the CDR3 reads TGTGCCAGCAGTTTGACCGGCAGGGCCTATGGCTACACCTTC. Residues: CASSLTGRAYGYTF.

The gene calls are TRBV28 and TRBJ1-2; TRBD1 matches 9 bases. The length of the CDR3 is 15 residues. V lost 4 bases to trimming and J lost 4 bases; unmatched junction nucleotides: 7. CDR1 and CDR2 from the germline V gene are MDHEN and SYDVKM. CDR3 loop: CASSSYRGQGYGYTF. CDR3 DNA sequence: TGTGCCAGCAGTTCATACAGGGGGCAGGGCTATGGCTACACCTTC.

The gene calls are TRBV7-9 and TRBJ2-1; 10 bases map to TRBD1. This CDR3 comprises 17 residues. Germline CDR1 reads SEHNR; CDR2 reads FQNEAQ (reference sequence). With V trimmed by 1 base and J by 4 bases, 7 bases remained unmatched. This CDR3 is CASSLDVGTGVYNEQFF. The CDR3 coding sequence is TGTGCCAGCAGCTTAGATGTCGGGACAGGGGTGTACAATGAGCAGTTCTTC.

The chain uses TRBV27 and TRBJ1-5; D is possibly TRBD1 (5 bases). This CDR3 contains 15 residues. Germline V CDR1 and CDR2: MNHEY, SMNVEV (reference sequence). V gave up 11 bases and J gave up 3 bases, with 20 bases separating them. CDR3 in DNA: TGTGCCGGCCCCCCGGGCAGGGATAACAATCAGCCCCAGCATTTT. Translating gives CAGPPGRDNNQPQHF.

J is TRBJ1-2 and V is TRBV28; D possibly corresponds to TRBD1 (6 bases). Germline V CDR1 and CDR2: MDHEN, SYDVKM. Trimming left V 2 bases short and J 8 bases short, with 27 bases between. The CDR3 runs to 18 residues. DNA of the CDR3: TGTGCCAGCAGTTTACGCGCTAGGGGGGGGAAGAGGGGAGGCGGCTACACCTTC. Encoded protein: CASSLRARGGKRGGGYTF.

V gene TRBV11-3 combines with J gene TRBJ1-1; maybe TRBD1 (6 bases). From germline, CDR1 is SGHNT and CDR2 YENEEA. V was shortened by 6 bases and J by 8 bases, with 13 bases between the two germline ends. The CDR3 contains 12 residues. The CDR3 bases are TGTGCCAGCAGTTACTCCGGGACAGAAGCTTTCTTT. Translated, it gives CASSYSGTEAFF.

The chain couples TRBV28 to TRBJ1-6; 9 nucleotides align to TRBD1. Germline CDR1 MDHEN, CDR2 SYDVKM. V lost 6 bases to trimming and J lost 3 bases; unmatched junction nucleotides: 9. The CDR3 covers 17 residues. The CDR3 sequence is CASRGTGWPFYNSPLHF. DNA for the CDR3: TGTGCCAGCAGGGGGACAGGGTGGCCTTTCTATAATTCACCCCTCCACTTT.

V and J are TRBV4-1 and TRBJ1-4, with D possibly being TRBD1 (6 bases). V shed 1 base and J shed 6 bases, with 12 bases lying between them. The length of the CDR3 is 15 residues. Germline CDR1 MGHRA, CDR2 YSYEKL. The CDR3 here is CASSQGGGRDEKLFF. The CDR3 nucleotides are TGCGCCAGCAGCCAAGGAGGGGGGAGGGATGAAAAACTGTTTTTT.

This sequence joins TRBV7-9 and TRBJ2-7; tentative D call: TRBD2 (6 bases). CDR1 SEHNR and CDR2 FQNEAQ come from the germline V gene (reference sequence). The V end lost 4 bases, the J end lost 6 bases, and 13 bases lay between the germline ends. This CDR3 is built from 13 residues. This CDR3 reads CASSSTSFSEQYF. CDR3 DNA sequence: TGTGCCAGCAGCTCGACTAGTTTCTCCGAGCAGTACTTC.

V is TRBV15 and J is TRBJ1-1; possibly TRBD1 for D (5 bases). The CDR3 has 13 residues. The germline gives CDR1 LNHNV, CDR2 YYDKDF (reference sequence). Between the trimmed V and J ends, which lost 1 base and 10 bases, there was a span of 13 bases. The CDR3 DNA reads TGTGCCACCAGCAGAGCGCGAGGGACTTTAGCTTTCTTT. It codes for CATSRARGTLAFF.

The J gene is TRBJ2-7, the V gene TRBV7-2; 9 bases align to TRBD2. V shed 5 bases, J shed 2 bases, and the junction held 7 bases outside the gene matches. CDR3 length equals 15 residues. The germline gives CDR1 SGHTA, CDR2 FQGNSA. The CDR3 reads CASSPLAGGTYEQYF. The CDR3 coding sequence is TGTGCCAGCAGCCCACTAGCGGGTGGAACCTACGAGCAGTACTTC. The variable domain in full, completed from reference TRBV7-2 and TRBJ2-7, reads GAGVSQSPSNKVTEKGKDVELRCDPISGHTALYWYRQSLGQGLEFLIYFQGNSAPDKSGLPSDRFSAERTGGSVSTLTIQRTQQEDSAVYLCASSPLAGGTYEQYFGPGTRLTVT.

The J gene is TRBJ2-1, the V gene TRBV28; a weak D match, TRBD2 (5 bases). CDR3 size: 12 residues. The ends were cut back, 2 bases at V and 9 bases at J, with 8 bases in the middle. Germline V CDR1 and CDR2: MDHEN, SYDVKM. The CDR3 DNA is TGTGCCAGCAGTTTACTAGAGGGTGAGCAGTTCTTC. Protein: CASSLLEGEQFF.